This T cell receptor (beta chain) was profiled in a study of identical twins. This clonotype was observed a handful of times. Addition of a universal primer site occurred through template switching, and cDNA carried unique molecular identifiers. TCRdb analysed the 5' RACE reads with MiXCR anew, one entry per CDR3 protein. The sample includes 540,000 or so distinct CDR3 sequences, approximately 20% of them seen just once. The CDR3 spans 10 residues. Germline lookup yields CDR1 SQVTM and CDR2 ANQGSEA. The V end was cut by 2 bases, the J end by 15 bases, with 11 bases between. The same data also contributed to another study, on yellow fever vaccine responses in identical twins.

The rearrangement joins TRBV29-1 to TRBJ2-1; D gene ambiguous. Input material: CD4+ T cells sorted from blood. This sequence originates from a young woman in good health. In DNA, the CDR3 is TGCAGCGTTGAACCCCCCCCCAGGTTCTTC. This translates into CSVEPPPRFF.